This T cell receptor beta chain was identified during a study of Graves' ophthalmopathy and Graves' hyperthyroidism. Concerning this clonotype: Its antigen remains unknown.

General study results and limits: The model forecast ophthalmopathy progression, reaching 70.59% sensitivity and about 75% specificity.

This CDR3 has 13 amino acids. V dropped 6 bases and J dropped 6 bases, with 14 bases sitting between them. The germline gives CDR1 ENHRY, CDR2 SYGVKD. Using RNA transcripts, the TCR beta CDR3 regions were amplified. HTBI primers were used in a first-round RT-PCR, which preceded a second-round multiplex PCR. TCRdb reprocessed the multiplex PCR reads via MiXCR and lists one record per CDR3 protein. The data show about 740,000 distinct CDR3 sequences, roughly 41% seen once. Diagnostic conclusions were grounded in clinical symptoms, serum thyroxine, TRAb, thyroid ultrasound and orbital computed tomography. From fresh peripheral blood, over 9 ml in volume, the PBMCs were obtained.

This receptor was obtained from an adult man with Graves' ophthalmopathy. Sequencing was carried out using peripheral blood. The chain has TRBV10-3 and TRBJ1-1; the D is unclear. CDR3 DNA sequence: TGTGCCATCAGCGTTGAGGGAGGCTCTGAAGCTTTCTTT. Protein: CAISVEGGSEAFF.